This TCR beta chain appears in the sequencing data of a study of graft-versus-host responses after intestinal transplantation. Study in general: In this cohort, recipients had multivisceral, liver-intestinal, or isolated intestinal transplants. Each recipient received anti-thymocyte globulin induction, then tacrolimus and steroids for 2 to 3 years.

Comment on this clone: Its specificity is not known.

Per the germline V gene, CDR1 is MGHRA and CDR2 is YSYEKL. Trimming took off 0 bases at V and 2 bases at J, with 11 bases between the two ends. The CDR3 is 15 amino acids. TCRdb's table, derived via immunoSEQ multiplex PCR, lists solely in-frame clones and lacks some. The sample records about 110,000 clones, approximately 92% being singletons. General study findings and limits: GvH clones were found in recipient marrow; some appeared first in ileum or blood. High graft-versus-host to host-versus-graft T cell clonal ratios marked allografts of patients with graft-donor macrochimerism.

The rearrangement uses TRBV4-1 and TRBJ2-7; D call uncertain. The sample consisted of unstimulated CD4+ T cells sorted from spleen or lymph node cells, taken before transplant. The receptor's source is a human donor who was the organ donor for an intestinal transplant. The CDR3 region is CASSQDGQNPYEQYF. DNA of the CDR3: TGCGCCAGCAGCCAAGATGGGCAGAACCCCTACGAGCAGTACTTC.